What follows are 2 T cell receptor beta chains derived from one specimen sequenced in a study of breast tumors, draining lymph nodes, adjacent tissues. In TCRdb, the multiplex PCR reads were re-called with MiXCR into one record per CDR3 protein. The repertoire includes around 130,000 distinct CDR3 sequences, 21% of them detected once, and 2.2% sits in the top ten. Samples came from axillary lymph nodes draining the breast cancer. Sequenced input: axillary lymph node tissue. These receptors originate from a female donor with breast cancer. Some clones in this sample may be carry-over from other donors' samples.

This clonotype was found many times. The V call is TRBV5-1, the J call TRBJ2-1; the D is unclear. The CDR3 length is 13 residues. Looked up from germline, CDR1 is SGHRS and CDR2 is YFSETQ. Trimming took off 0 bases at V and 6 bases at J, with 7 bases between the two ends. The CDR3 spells CASSLGRSNEQFF. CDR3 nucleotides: TGCGCCAGCAGCTTGGGGAGAAGCAATGAGCAGTTCTTC.

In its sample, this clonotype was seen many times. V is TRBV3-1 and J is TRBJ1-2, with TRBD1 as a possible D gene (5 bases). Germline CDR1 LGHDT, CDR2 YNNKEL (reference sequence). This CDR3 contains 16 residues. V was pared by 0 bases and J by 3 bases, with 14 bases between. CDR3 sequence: CASSQDRDLDHYGYTF. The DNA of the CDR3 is TGTGCCAGCAGCCAAGATAGGGACCTTGATCACTATGGCTACACCTTC.